This entry lists 19 T cell receptor beta chains sequenced from one sample in a study of T cell responses to AZD1222 COVID-19 vaccine. Produced via immunoSEQ multiplex PCR; TCRdb's table is partial and in-frame only. This table holds 110,000 to 150,000 clones, around 90% found once. Sequences were derived from peripheral blood, sampled on day 0 of AZD1222 vaccination. These receptor sequences come from an adult in good health.

The chain recombines TRBV13 with TRBJ2-6; 9 nucleotides match TRBD1. Germline V gene sequence: CDR1 PRHDT, CDR2 FYEKMQ (reference sequence). V shed 4 bases and J 12 bases; nucleotides not matched to a gene: 7. This CDR3 is 14 amino acids long. CDR3 sequence reads: CASSSGTGSSVLTF. For the CDR3, the DNA is TGTGCCAGCAGCTCAGGGACAGGGTCATCCGTCCTGACTTTC.

The CDR3 spells CASSVGETGRQPQHF. DNA for the CDR3: TGTGCCAGCAGCGTAGGAGAGACAGGGAGACAGCCCCAGCATTTT. J is TRBJ1-5 and V is TRBV7-2; 7 positions match TRBD1. The V gene end was trimmed by 5 bases and the J gene end by 7 bases; junction bases not matched to a gene: 11. The germline CDR1 and CDR2 sequences are SGHTA and FQGNSA. The CDR3 has 15 residues.

The chain couples TRBV6-2 or TRBV6-3 to TRBJ2-1; unclear D gene. Germline loops: CDR1 MNHEY, CDR2 SVGEGT. The CDR3 runs to 13 residues. Trimming stripped 0 bases from V and 2 bases from J, with 2 bases between. CDR3 in amino acids: CASSYSPYNEQFF. DNA for the CDR3: TGTGCCAGCAGTTACTCACCCTACAATGAGCAGTTCTTC.

The V call is TRBV11-2, the J call TRBJ2-2; D is ambiguous. CDR1 is SGHAT, CDR2 FQNNGV, per germline. The CDR3 totals 14 residues. The V and J ends lost 1 base and 7 bases respectively, with 10 bases between them. CDR3 DNA sequence: TGTGCCAGCAGCTTAGTACCGGGCATCGGGGAGCTGTTTTTT. Protein product: CASSLVPGIGELFF.

The chain employs TRBV6-1 and TRBJ1-1; a weak D match, TRBD1 (5 bases). CDR3 size: 18 residues. Deletions cut 0 bases from V and 3 bases from J, with 20 bases between. The germline V gene has CDR1 MNHNS and CDR2 SASEGT. The CDR3 loop is CASSEARGGIIIDTEAFF. DNA for the CDR3: TGTGCCAGCAGTGAAGCGAGGGGAGGAATAATAATTGACACTGAAGCTTTCTTT.

V gene TRBV9 combines with J gene TRBJ2-5, with TRBD2 identical over 9 bases. This CDR3 contains 16 residues. CDR1 is SGDLS, CDR2 YYNGEE, per germline. Unmatched junction bases numbered 8, after V lost 0 bases and J lost 5 bases. CDR3 nucleotides: TGTGCCAGCAGCGTAGAGGGGCTAGCGGGGCCTGAGACCCAGTACTTC. Its translation: CASSVEGLAGPETQYF.

The chain recombines TRBV6-5 with TRBJ2-4, with a weak D call TRBD2 (7 bases). Germline V gene lookup returns CDR1 MNHEY and CDR2 SVGAGI. The CDR3 runs to 14 residues. The V end lost 7 bases, the J end lost 1 base, and 11 bases lay between the germline ends. The chain's CDR3 is CASNEGGAKNIQYF. CDR3 in DNA: TGTGCCAGCAACGAGGGGGGGGCCAAAAACATTCAGTACTTC.

The V call is TRBV7-8, the J call TRBJ2-7; D might be TRBD2 (5 bases). Deletions cut 5 bases from V and 6 bases from J, with 17 bases between. Germline V CDR1 and CDR2: SGHVS, FQNEAQ. There are 14 residues in the CDR3. The CDR3 DNA sequence: TGTGCCAGCAGCCCGACGACGGGGAATCGCGAGCAGTACTTC. Its translation: CASSPTTGNREQYF.

This clone showed up just a few times. CDR3 sequence: CASTRDFNEQFF. The CDR3 bases are TGCGCCAGTACCCGGGACTTCAATGAGCAGTTCTTC. J is TRBJ2-1 and V is TRBV4-1; the D gene is possibly TRBD2 (6 bases). CDR1 MGHRA and CDR2 YSYEKL come from the germline V gene. The V and J ends lost 9 bases and 6 bases respectively, with 12 bases between them. The CDR3 length is 12 residues.

This chain connects TRBV3-1 (or the pseudogene TRBV3-2) to TRBJ1-6; no firm D call. With 1 base removed from V and 19 bases from J, the gap between germline ends came to 14 bases. Germline loops: CDR1 LGHDT, CDR2 YNNKEL (reference sequence). The CDR3 totals 12 residues. DNA of the CDR3: TGTGCCAGCAGCCAAGTGAACAGTGGTATTCACTTT. Translated, it gives CASSQVNSGIHF.

The chain joins TRBV6-5 to TRBJ1-3, with D tentatively TRBD1 (5 bases). The CDR3 consists of 14 residues. Germline V gives CDR1 MNHEY, CDR2 SVGAGI. Trimming removed 0 bases at V and 8 bases at J, with 11 bases between. The CDR3: CASSYSTGGDTIYF. CDR3 sequence (DNA): TGTGCCAGCAGTTACTCGACCGGGGGAGACACCATATATTTT.

The chain employs TRBV19 and TRBJ2-1; D perhaps matches TRBD1 (8 bases). The CDR3 loop spans 12 amino acids. The V gene lost 6 bases and the J gene lost 7 bases, with 10 bases spanning the gap. The germline V gene has CDR1 LNHDA and CDR2 SQIVND (reference sequence). Here the CDR3 reads CASRQGGNEQFF. In DNA form, the CDR3 reads TGTGCCAGTAGACAGGGGGGGAATGAGCAGTTCTTC.

The chain has TRBV7-2 and TRBJ2-1; a possible D gene is TRBD1 (5 bases). Germline lookup yields CDR1 SGHTA and CDR2 FQGNSA. The V gene lost 1 base and the J gene lost 0 bases, with 7 bases spanning the gap. This CDR3 is built from 15 residues. The CDR3 coding sequence is TGTGCCAGCAGCTTAGGAAGGGGCTCCTACAATGAGCAGTTCTTC. Its protein is CASSLGRGSYNEQFF. Based on the CDR3 plus reference TRBV7-2 and TRBJ2-1, the full variable domain is GAGVSQSPSNKVTEKGKDVELRCDPISGHTALYWYRQSLGQGLEFLIYFQGNSAPDKSGLPSDRFSAERTGGSVSTLTIQRTQQEDSAVYLCASSLGRGSYNEQFFGPGTRLTVL.

The V and J genes are TRBV7-2 and TRBJ1-3; D is unresolved. CDR1 is SGHTA and CDR2 is FQGNSA in the germline V gene. The CDR3 totals 15 residues. Deletions cut 4 bases from V and 0 bases from J, with 10 bases between. The CDR3 DNA reads as TGTGCCAGCAGCTCCACCCAGCACTCTGGAAACACCATATATTTT. Its translation is CASSSTQHSGNTIYF.

This chain links TRBV27 with TRBJ1-2; no clear D gene. The germline gives CDR1 MNHEY, CDR2 SMNVEV (reference sequence). There are 13 residues in the CDR3. Trimming cost V 2 bases and J 8 bases, with 12 bases left between them. This CDR3 reads CASSLQGLGGYTF. The CDR3 nucleotides are TGTGCCAGCAGTTTACAAGGCCTTGGAGGCTACACCTTC.

The chain combines TRBV2 with TRBJ2-2; 9 bases fit TRBD2. The ends lost 4 bases at V and 8 bases at J; junction bases unmatched: 14. The CDR3 extends over 17 amino acids. Germline V lookup: CDR1 SNHLY, CDR2 FYNNEI. The CDR3 DNA reads as TGTGCCAGCAGTGGACTCACTAGCGGGTCGGCATCAGGGGAGCTGTTTTTT. Translating it yields CASSGLTSGSASGELFF. The full variable domain, its missing parts supplied by reference TRBV2 and TRBJ2-2, is EPEVTQTPSHQVTQMGQEVILRCVPISNHLYFYWYRQILGQKVEFLVSFYNNEISEKSEIFDDQFSVERPDGSNFTLKIRSTKLEDSAMYFCASSGLTSGSASGELFFGEGSRLTVL.

This chain links TRBV3-1 (or the pseudogene TRBV3-2) with TRBJ1-5; no firm D call. This CDR3 is 14 amino acids long. Trimming left V 1 base short and J 4 bases short, with 8 bases between. From germline, CDR1 is LGHDT and CDR2 YNNKEL (reference sequence). The chain's CDR3 is CASSQGQTNQPQHF. The CDR3 coding sequence is TGTGCCAGCAGCCAAGGGCAGACAAATCAGCCCCAGCATTTT.

The V and J genes are TRBV10-3 and TRBJ2-7, with 8 bases that match TRBD2. CDR1 ENHRY and CDR2 SYGVKD come from the germline V gene. V dropped 0 bases and J dropped 2; count of bases not matched to a gene: 6. The CDR3 length is 16 residues. The CDR3 DNA sequence: TGTGCCATCAGTGAGTCGGCGGGGACTAGTCCCTACGAGCAGTACTTC. Amino acids: CAISESAGTSPYEQYF.

J is TRBJ1-2 and V is TRBV23-1; 7 nucleotides line up with TRBD1. TRBV23-1 is an ORF for which the function is uncertain. The CDR3 runs to 14 residues. Germline trimming cut 8 bases from V and 3 bases from J; bases unmatched to any gene: 9. The CDR3 reads CASVEGAPDYGYTF. DNA for the CDR3: TGCGCCAGCGTCGAGGGGGCCCCGGACTATGGCTACACCTTC.